Presented here are 14 T cell receptor beta chains from one specimen sequenced in a study of cytomegalovirus exposure and HLA in healthy donors. The PCR employed 60 Vbeta primers together with 13 Jbeta primers. The data were produced by immunoSEQ multiplex PCR, yet TCRdb's version contains in-frame clones alone and is incomplete. The repertoire holds some 200,000 clones, with more than 75% as singletons. The sample comprised PBMCs. These receptor sequences come from a girl under three years old in good health and CMV-seronegative.

V is TRBV4-1 and J is TRBJ2-7; 8 bases match TRBD2. V gave up 2 bases and J gave up 0 bases; unmatched junction bases: 12. Germline lookup yields CDR1 MGHRA and CDR2 YSYEKL. The CDR3 totals 18 residues. The CDR3 region is CASSQWLLAEISSYEQYF. The CDR3 region has the DNA TGCGCCAGCAGCCAATGGCTACTAGCGGAGATTAGCTCCTACGAGCAGTACTTC.

The chain recombines TRBV29-1 with TRBJ2-1; TRBD2 matches at 8 bases. The V segment lost 6 bases and the J segment 9 bases; nucleotides outside the gene matches: 4. CDR1 and CDR2 from the germline V gene are SQVTM and ANQGSEA. This CDR3 has 11 amino acids. The CDR3, as DNA: TGCAGCGTACTTAGCGGGGCTGAGCAGTTCTTC. Residues: CSVLSGAEQFF.

The chain carries TRBV29-1 and TRBJ1-5, with D possibly being TRBD1 (6 bases). The length of the CDR3 is 14 residues. Germline CDR1 SQVTM, CDR2 ANQGSEA. V gave up 6 bases and J gave up 1 base, with 13 bases separating them. CDR3 DNA sequence: TGCAGCGTAGCTTGGACAGAAAGCAATCAGCCCCAGCATTTT. Residues: CSVAWTESNQPQHF.

The V gene is TRBV10-3, the J gene TRBJ2-1, with D possibly TRBD1 on 6 matching bases. The CDR3 contains 13 residues. The V end was cut by 2 bases, the J end by 5 bases, with 7 bases between. CDR1 and CDR2 from the germline V gene are ENHRY and SYGVKD. The CDR3 sequence is CAISEDRNNEQFF. In DNA, the CDR3 is TGTGCCATCAGTGAGGACAGGAACAATGAGCAGTTCTTC.

The gene calls are TRBV4-1 and TRBJ1-1; D uncertain. Germline assignment: CDR1 MGHRA and CDR2 YSYEKL. The V and J ends lost 1 base and 4 bases respectively, with 13 bases between them. The length of the CDR3 is 15 residues. In DNA form, the CDR3 reads TGCGCCAGCAGCCAAGTGCAGGCTGGGAGCACTGAAGCTTTCTTT. Protein product: CASSQVQAGSTEAFF.

This clone was recorded a few times. CDR3 nucleotide sequence: TGTGCCAGCAGCTTAGCCCCCACTAGCGGACAAGAGACCCAGTACTTC. Amino acids: CASSLAPTSGQETQYF. The chain employs TRBV11-2 and TRBJ2-5; 8 bases agree with TRBD2. With 1 base clipped from V and 2 bases from J, the junction kept 6 bases outside the gene matches. The CDR3 runs 16 residues. Germline V gene sequence: CDR1 SGHAT, CDR2 FQNNGV.

The J gene is TRBJ2-5, the V gene TRBV5-4, with 10 bases that match TRBD1. The DNA matches TRBJ2-7 better at its end, which makes the J call doubtful. The germline V gene encodes CDR1 SGHNT and CDR2 YYREEE (reference sequence). CDR3 length: 13 residues. As DNA, the CDR3 is TGTGCCAGCAGCGGGACAGGGGACTACGAGCAGTACTTC. It yields the protein CASSGTGDYEQYF.

The CDR3 loop is CSVQAYETQYF. The CDR3, as DNA: TGCAGCGTTCAGGCTTACGAGACCCAGTACTTC. The chain links TRBV29-1 to TRBJ2-5; D not resolved. The germline V and J ends were trimmed by 5 bases and 5 bases, with 9 bases remaining between them. This CDR3 is 11 amino acids long. The germline V gene has CDR1 SQVTM and CDR2 ANQGSEA.

In its sample, this clone was seen once. The V and J genes are TRBV19 and TRBJ1-5; 8 bases fit TRBD1. The junction had 9 bases not matched to a gene; V was cut back by 10 bases and J by 4 bases. CDR3 length: 14 amino acids. Germline-derived CDR1 and CDR2 are LNHDA and SQIVND (reference sequence). In nucleotides, the CDR3 is TGTGCCACCGGACAGGGCGAGGGAAATCAGCCCCAGCATTTT. It codes for CATGQGEGNQPQHF.

The gene calls are TRBV6-4 and TRBJ1-6, with no clear D. This CDR3 comprises 17 residues. Germline loops: CDR1 MRHNA, CDR2 SNTAGT. The V end lost 2 bases, the J end lost 1 base, and 12 bases lay between the germline ends. Here the CDR3 reads CASSDGLRFSYNSPLHF. The CDR3 DNA sequence: TGTGCCAGCAGTGACGGACTAAGGTTTTCCTATAATTCACCCCTCCACTTT.

The V gene is TRBV5-1, the J gene TRBJ1-4, with 7 bases identical to TRBD1. V dropped 4 bases and J dropped 5; count of bases not matched to a gene: 11. Germline-derived CDR1 and CDR2 are SGHRS and YFSETQ. The CDR3 loop spans 16 amino acids. The CDR3: CASSLTRQGGNEKLFF. The CDR3 DNA sequence: TGCGCCAGCAGCCTGACCAGACAGGGTGGAAATGAAAAACTGTTTTTT.

The chain uses TRBV2 and TRBJ2-2, with D possibly TRBD2 on 5 matching bases. Deletions cut 9 bases from V and 2 bases from J, with 13 bases between. The CDR3 has 14 residues. Germline CDR1 and CDR2: SNHLY and FYNNEI. Here the CDR3 reads CARGSLGNTGELFF. The CDR3 region has the DNA TGTGCCAGAGGTTCACTAGGCAACACCGGGGAGCTGTTTTTT. Complete variable domain (other parts from reference TRBV2 and TRBJ2-2): EPEVTQTPSHQVTQMGQEVILRCVPISNHLYFYWYRQILGQKVEFLVSFYNNEISEKSEIFDDQFSVERPDGSNFTLKIRSTKLEDSAMYFCARGSLGNTGELFFGEGSRLTVL.

The CDR3 nucleotides read TGTGCCAGCAGCTTAGTACTCGGCGGCAGTGATGGCTACACCTTC. Translated, it gives CASSLVLGGSDGYTF. The chain links TRBV7-6 to TRBJ1-2; D not certain. This CDR3 is 15 amino acids long. Germline V lookup: CDR1 SGHVS, CDR2 FNYEAQ. Trimming removed 1 base from V and 6 bases from J, with 15 bases in between. Complete variable domain (other parts from reference TRBV7-6 and TRBJ1-2): GAGVSQSPRYKVTKRGQDVALRCDPISGHVSLYWYRQALGQGPEFLTYFNYEAQQDKSGLPNDRFSAERPEGSISTLTIQRTEQRDSAMYRCASSLVLGGSDGYTFGSGTRLTVV.

The sample holds a few counts of this clone. J is TRBJ2-1 and V is TRBV7-9; D gene ambiguous. The CDR3 has 14 amino acids. CDR1 and CDR2 from the germline V gene are SEHNR and FQNEAQ (reference sequence). The V gene lost 5 bases and the J gene lost 5 bases, with 13 bases spanning the gap. The CDR3 reads CASSVPMRDNEQFF. The CDR3 DNA sequence: TGTGCCAGCAGCGTGCCTATGAGAGACAATGAGCAGTTCTTC.